The TCR beta chain described here comes from a study of T-cell reconstitution after alpha-beta-depleted transplantation in children. The V gene's germline CDR1 is SGHRS and CDR2 YFSETQ. The junction had 11 bases not matched to a gene; V was cut back by 4 bases and J by 0 bases. The CDR3 loop spans 17 amino acids. Unique molecular identifiers featured in how the TCRbeta library was prepared. One entry per CDR3 protein results from TCRdb running MiXCR on the PCR reads. The data hold around 800,000 distinct CDR3 sequences, with around 15% observed a single time. The sequencing here drew on PBMCs, mostly from graft donor cells, taken 360 days after TCRalphabeta/CD19-depleted stem cell transplant. This receptor was taken from a male patient aged 10-17 years who had a stem cell transplant for acute lymphoblastic leukemia, so the T cells may come from the graft donor. The chain carries TRBV5-1 and TRBJ1-1; 8 bases are shared with TRBD1. This CDR3 is CASSQTQGGRMNTEAFF. CDR3 coding DNA: TGCGCCAGCAGCCAAACACAGGGGGGTCGGATGAACACTGAAGCTTTCTTT.